The 27 T cell receptor beta chains presented below share a single source sample, sequenced in a study of T cell responses to AZD1222 COVID-19 vaccine. Only in-frame clones appear in the TCRdb table, and some are missing; sequencing was by immunoSEQ multiplex PCR. The sample carries some 170,000 clones, around 90% recorded once. Sequenced here: peripheral blood, sampled 28 days after the second dose of the MenACWY control vaccine. The receptors originated from an adult who received the MenACWY meningococcal vaccine as a control.

The chain links TRBV24-1 to TRBJ2-3; no clear D. CDR1 KGHDR and CDR2 SFDVKD come from the germline V gene. Trimming pared 9 bases from V and 3 bases from J, leaving 6 bases between. The CDR3 runs 11 residues. The chain's CDR3 is CATATTDTQYF. CDR3 nucleotides: TGTGCCACCGCAACAACAGATACGCAGTATTTT.

This CDR3 is CASSYFGTANSPLHF. The CDR3 nucleotides read TGTGCCAGCAGTTACTTCGGGACAGCGAATTCACCCCTCCACTTT. V usage is TRBV6-2 or TRBV6-3 and J usage is TRBJ1-6; 7 bases are a match to TRBD1. V lost 1 base, J lost 7 bases, and 4 bases stayed unmatched. Per the germline V gene, CDR1 is MNHEY and CDR2 is SVGEGT. This CDR3 is 15 amino acids long.

This chain links TRBV4-3 with TRBJ2-6, with D unclear. V was cut by 1 base and J by 0 bases, with 10 bases left in between. Germline lookup yields CDR1 LGHNA and CDR2 YSLEER. This CDR3 is built from 17 residues. The CDR3 sequence: CASSQVGSLSGANVLTF. As DNA, the CDR3 is TGCGCCAGCAGCCAAGTGGGTTCCCTCTCTGGGGCCAACGTCCTGACTTTC.

The chain couples TRBV10-2 to TRBJ2-7; the match to TRBD2 covers 9 bases. This CDR3 region has 14 residues. Germline CDR1 reads WSHSY; CDR2 reads SAAADI. With 6 bases clipped from V and 6 bases from J, the junction kept 9 bases outside the gene matches. Here the CDR3 reads CASRALAGSSEQYF. CDR3 DNA: TGCGCCAGCAGGGCTCTAGCGGGAAGTTCCGAGCAGTACTTC.

The rearrangement joins TRBV28 to TRBJ2-1, with 8 bases fitting TRBD2. The trim removed 7 bases at V and 5 bases at J, leaving 16 bases unmatched. The CDR3 contains 17 residues. CDR1 and CDR2 from the germline V gene are MDHEN and SYDVKM. The CDR3 loop reads CASTRGGAGGVDNEQFF. The CDR3 bases are TGTGCCAGCACCCGGGGGGGCGCCGGAGGGGTGGACAATGAGCAGTTCTTC.

The chain employs TRBV15 and TRBJ1-5; D possibly corresponds to TRBD1 (6 bases). The CDR3 loop spans 14 amino acids. Germline-derived CDR1 and CDR2 are LNHNV and YYDKDF (reference sequence). V dropped 5 bases and J dropped 3 bases, with 11 bases sitting between them. The CDR3 DNA sequence: TGTGCCACCAGCGGATCAGGGGACAATCAGCCCCAGCATTTT. It yields the protein CATSGSGDNQPQHF. Combining the CDR3 with reference TRBV15 and TRBJ1-5 gives the whole variable domain DAMVIQNPRYQVTQFGKPVTLSCSQTLNHNVMYWYQQKSSQAPKLLFHYYDKDFNNEADTPDNFQSRRPNTSFCFLDIRSPGLGDTAMYLCATSGSGDNQPQHFGDGTRLSIL.

This chain connects TRBV6-1 to TRBJ1-2, with D tentatively TRBD1 (5 bases). The CDR3 length is 12 residues. The germline V gene encodes CDR1 MNHNS and CDR2 SASEGT. V lost 3 bases and J 8 bases, leaving 10 bases between the germline ends. The CDR3 is CASSEGRLGYTF. The CDR3 DNA sequence: TGTGCCAGCAGTGAGGGACGGTTAGGCTACACCTTC.

The chain links TRBV6-5 to TRBJ2-1; 14 bases are a match to TRBD2. CDR1 MNHEY and CDR2 SVGAGI come from the germline V gene. This CDR3 spans 15 amino acids. The J segment lost 10 bases and the V segment lost 6 bases, leaving 8 bases of the junction unmatched. The CDR3 loop reads CASRSGLAGDREQFF. Written as DNA, the CDR3 is TGTGCCAGCAGATCGGGACTAGCGGGAGATCGGGAGCAGTTCTTC.

CDR3 protein: CSVVLGTGEGTQYF. In nucleotides, the CDR3 is TGCAGCGTTGTCTTGGGGACAGGGGAGGGGACCCAGTACTTC. V is TRBV29-1 and J is TRBJ2-5, with 10 bases matching TRBD1. The CDR3 sequence is 14 residues long. V lost 4 bases and J lost 7; bases outside the gene matches: 9. The germline V gene has CDR1 SQVTM and CDR2 ANQGSEA.

This chain links TRBV28 with TRBJ1-1; tentatively, D is TRBD1 (6 bases). Germline CDR1 is MDHEN and CDR2 is SYDVKM. CDR3 size: 15 residues. V was pared by 6 bases and J by 1 base, with 15 bases between. The CDR3 here is CASRPLTGQNTEAFF. The CDR3 DNA follows: TGTGCCAGCAGACCCTTGACAGGTCAGAACACTGAAGCTTTCTTT.

The genes are TRBV6-6 and TRBJ2-2; 7 bases agree with TRBD1. This CDR3 spans 16 amino acids. V dropped 5 bases and J dropped 5; count of bases not matched to a gene: 11. Germline V gives CDR1 MNHNY, CDR2 SVGAGI (reference sequence). CDR3 amino acids: CASSRQGTELTGELFF. In DNA, the CDR3 is TGTGCCAGCAGTCGACAAGGGACAGAACTAACCGGGGAGCTGTTTTTT.

This chain's CDR3 is CASSLGKYETQYF. The CDR3 DNA is TGTGCCAGCAGTCTGGGGAAGTATGAGACCCAGTACTTC. J is TRBJ2-5 and V is TRBV6-5; D ambiguous. V shed 5 bases and J shed 5 bases, with 12 bases lying between them. This CDR3 is 13 amino acids long. CDR1 and CDR2 (germline): MNHEY, SVGAGI.

This clone was observed once. The CDR3 loop is CASSYTGYEQYF. CDR3 in DNA: TGTGCCAGCAGTTATACGGGGTACGAGCAGTACTTC. The chain combines TRBV6-6 with TRBJ2-7; perhaps TRBD2 as D (5 bases). Per germline, CDR1 MNHNY and CDR2 SVGAGI (reference sequence). The CDR3 spans 12 residues. Trimming took off 3 bases at V and 4 bases at J, with 7 bases between the two ends.

The CDR3 DNA follows: TGCGCCAGCAGCCAAGTCCATGCCTTACTAGCGGGAGGGCTAATGGCGCAGTTCTTC. It is translated as CASSQVHALLAGGLMAQFF. The V and J genes are TRBV4-3 and TRBJ2-1; TRBD2 aligns across 13 bases. In germline, CDR1 is LGHNA, CDR2 YSLEER. The length of the CDR3 is 19 residues. The trim removed 1 base at V and 12 bases at J, leaving 18 bases unmatched.

This chain uses TRBV5-6 with TRBJ2-1; D is unresolved. The CDR3 has 13 residues. Trimming cost V 5 bases and J 5 bases, with 11 bases left between them. Germline CDR1 is SGHDT and CDR2 is YYEEEE. CDR3 DNA sequence: TGTGCCAGCAGTTCTGACACCGACAATGAGCAGTTCTTC. Translated, it gives CASSSDTDNEQFF.

The V and J genes are TRBV7-9 and TRBJ1-6, with D possibly matching TRBD1 (5 bases). V dropped 5 bases and J dropped 4 bases, with 15 bases sitting between them. This CDR3 contains 16 residues. CDR1 SEHNR and CDR2 FQNEAQ come from the germline V gene (reference sequence). This CDR3 is CASSHPRGAYNSPLHF. The CDR3 DNA reads as TGTGCCAGCAGCCATCCCCGAGGGGCGTATAATTCACCCCTCCACTTT.

The chain has TRBV11-2 and TRBJ1-2, with 7 bases matching TRBD1. This CDR3 is built from 17 residues. The germline CDR1 and CDR2 sequences are SGHAT and FQNNGV. J gave up 4 bases and V 0 bases, and 11 bases lay outside the gene matches. CDR3: CASSLEVGGRGTYGYTF. CDR3 DNA: TGTGCCAGCAGCTTAGAAGTAGGGGGCAGGGGTACCTATGGCTACACCTTC.

The chain employs TRBV27 and TRBJ1-1; TRBD1 matches at 10 bases. The junction had 16 bases not matched to a gene; V was cut back by 6 bases and J by 0 bases. CDR3 length equals 19 residues. CDR1 is MNHEY, CDR2 SMNVEV, per germline (reference sequence). The CDR3 DNA reads TGTGCCAGCAGCCCCCCGGTATGGGACAGGGGCCTCATGAACACTGAAGCTTTCTTT. Translated, it gives CASSPPVWDRGLMNTEAFF.

The V call is TRBV10-3, the J call TRBJ2-1; unclear D gene. The germline gives CDR1 ENHRY, CDR2 SYGVKD. V shed 3 bases and J shed 3 bases, with 9 bases lying between them. This CDR3 spans 14 amino acids. The CDR3 DNA reads TGTGCCATCAGTGAACGGATAGACTACAATGAGCAGTTCTTC. Translating it yields CAISERIDYNEQFF.

In its sample, this clone was seen once. The chain joins TRBV4-3 to TRBJ2-1; 11 bases map to TRBD1. CDR3 length equals 14 residues. J gave up 7 bases and V 3 bases, and 2 bases lay outside the gene matches. Germline lookup yields CDR1 LGHNA and CDR2 YSLEER. The DNA for the CDR3 is TGCGCCAGCAGCCAGGACAGGGGGCTAAATGAGCAGTTCTTC. Protein sequence: CASSQDRGLNEQFF.

This sequence joins TRBV28 and TRBJ2-1, with D possibly TRBD1 on 5 matching bases. The V end lost 7 bases, the J end lost 8 bases, and 12 bases lay between the germline ends. There are 12 residues in the CDR3. Per germline, CDR1 MDHEN and CDR2 SYDVKM. The CDR3 region has the DNA TGTGCCAGCACCAGGGTAGGTTATGAGCAGTTCTTC. This sequence encodes CASTRVGYEQFF.

This clone was seen just once. The rearrangement links TRBV19 to TRBJ1-5; D possibly corresponds to TRBD1 (6 bases). Trimming shortened V by 7 bases and J by 1 base, and 17 bases separated the two germline ends. Looked up from germline, CDR1 is LNHDA and CDR2 is SQIVND (reference sequence). The CDR3 consists of 16 residues. The CDR3 DNA reads as TGTGCCAGTACCCTCAGGGGAGAGGGGAGCAATCAGCCCCAGCATTTT. It specifies CASTLRGEGSNQPQHF.

A word on this clone: Because the CDR3's place on the DNA is in doubt, the DNA is left out and the CDR3 is given as listed by TCRdb. CDR3 residues: CASSFGGGAFRFF. The V and J genes are TRBV5-4 and TRBJ2-1; TRBD2, the table's D call, lacks a check against the DNA. The CDR3 length equals 13 residues, ends included. Germline CDR1 SGHNT, CDR2 YYREEE (reference sequence).

The J gene is TRBJ2-7, the V gene TRBV28; D may be TRBD1 or TRBD2 (5 bases each). The CDR3 extends over 14 amino acids. CDR1 is MDHEN, CDR2 SYDVKM, per germline. V was shortened by 5 bases and J by 3 bases, with 14 bases between the two germline ends. The CDR3 protein is CASSKTDYNYEQYF. CDR3 bases: TGTGCCAGCAGTAAGACAGACTATAACTACGAGCAGTACTTC.

The genes are TRBV6-1 and TRBJ1-6; 9 bases are a match to TRBD1. From germline, CDR1 is MNHNS and CDR2 SASEGT. Germline trimming cut 11 bases from V and 8 bases from J; bases unmatched to any gene: 7. There are 13 residues in the CDR3. The CDR3, as DNA: TGTGCCGGGACAGGGACCTCGGATTCACCCCTCCACTTT. Amino acid sequence: CAGTGTSDSPLHF.

The V call is TRBV6-5, the J call TRBJ2-7, with 9 bases fitting TRBD2. This CDR3 comprises 13 residues. With V trimmed by 6 bases and J by 4 bases, 4 bases remained unmatched. Germline assignment: CDR1 MNHEY and CDR2 SVGAGI. The CDR3 sequence: CASRGSGRYEQYF. In DNA form, the CDR3 reads TGTGCCAGCAGGGGTAGCGGGAGATACGAGCAGTACTTC.

This clone has just one count. The chain recombines TRBV28 with TRBJ1-2; a weak D match, TRBD1 (5 bases). The V end was cut by 5 bases, the J end by 2 bases, with 18 bases between. The CDR3 consists of 16 residues. CDR1 and CDR2 from the germline V gene are MDHEN and SYDVKM. CDR3 in amino acids: CASSTGAGRTNYGYTF. The CDR3 DNA follows: TGTGCCAGCAGTACTGGGGCAGGGCGAACCAACTATGGCTACACCTTC.